This TCR beta chain was observed in a study of blood T cell repertoires in COVID-19. At the level of the study: Donors in the United States, Italy and Spain gave samples during acute or convalescent COVID-19. From T cells, B-cell-depleted T cells, or PBMCs came the material, which was cDNA or gDNA.

Per the original methods: Amplified reference gene primers provided the basis for estimating nucleated cell counts. Using immunoSEQ multiplex PCR, the repertoire was profiled, and TCRdb retains in-frame clones only, with some absent. The DNA was the basis for D and trimming; V, J and clone size are from that table. Of about 16,000 clones in the sample, about nine tenths were seen once. This CDR3 region has 18 residues. V was trimmed by 5 bases and J by 0 bases, leaving 22 bases between them. Per germline, CDR1 SGHTA and CDR2 FQGNSA. V usage is TRBV7-2 and J usage is TRBJ1-1, with D maybe TRBD1 (6 bases). This receptor was obtained from a human donor with active COVID-19. The donor label of this sample is uncertain. Sequences were obtained from peripheral blood. CDR3 loop: CASSRDTPEIYMNTEAFF. In nucleotides, the CDR3 is TGTGCCAGCAGCCGGGACACGCCTGAGATCTACATGAACACTGAAGCTTTCTTT.